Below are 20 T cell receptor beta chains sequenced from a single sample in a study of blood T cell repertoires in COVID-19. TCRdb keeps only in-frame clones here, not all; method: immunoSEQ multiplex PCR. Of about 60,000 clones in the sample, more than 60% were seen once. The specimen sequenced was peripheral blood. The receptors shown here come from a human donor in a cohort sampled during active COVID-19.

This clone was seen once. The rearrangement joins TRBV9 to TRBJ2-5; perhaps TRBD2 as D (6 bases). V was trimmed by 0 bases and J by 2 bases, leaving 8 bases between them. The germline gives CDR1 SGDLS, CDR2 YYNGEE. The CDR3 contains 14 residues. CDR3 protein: CASSVGGTQETQYF. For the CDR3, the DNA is TGTGCCAGCAGCGTAGGCGGGACTCAAGAGACCCAGTACTTC.

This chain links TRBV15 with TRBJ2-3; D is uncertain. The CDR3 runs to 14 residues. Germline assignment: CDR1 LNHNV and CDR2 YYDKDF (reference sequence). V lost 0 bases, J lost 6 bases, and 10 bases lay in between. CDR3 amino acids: CATSRDVRRDTQYF. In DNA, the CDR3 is TGTGCCACCAGCAGAGATGTCAGGCGCGATACGCAGTATTTT.

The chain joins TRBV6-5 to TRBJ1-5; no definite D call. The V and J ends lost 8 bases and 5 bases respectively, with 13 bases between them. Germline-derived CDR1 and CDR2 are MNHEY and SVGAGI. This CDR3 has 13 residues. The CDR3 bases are TGTGCCAGCGGATCCGGGAGTTATCAGCCCCAGCATTTT. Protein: CASGSGSYQPQHF.

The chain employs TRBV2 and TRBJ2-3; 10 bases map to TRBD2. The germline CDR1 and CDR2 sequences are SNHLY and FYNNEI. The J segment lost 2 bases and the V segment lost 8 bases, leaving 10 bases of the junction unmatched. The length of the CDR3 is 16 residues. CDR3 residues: CASRDGTSVTTDTQYF. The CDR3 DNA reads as TGTGCCAGCCGGGACGGGACTAGCGTTACCACAGATACGCAGTATTTT.

The CDR3 loop is CASSHRSRESSYEQYF. The CDR3 nucleotides are TGTGCCAGCAGCCATCGCTCACGGGAGAGCTCCTACGAGCAGTACTTC. The rearrangement links TRBV3-1 (or the pseudogene TRBV3-2) to TRBJ2-7, with D possibly matching TRBD2 (6 bases). The CDR3 sequence is 16 residues long. Germline lookup yields CDR1 LGHDT and CDR2 YNNKEL (reference sequence). Trimming left V 3 bases short and J 0 bases short, with 15 bases between.

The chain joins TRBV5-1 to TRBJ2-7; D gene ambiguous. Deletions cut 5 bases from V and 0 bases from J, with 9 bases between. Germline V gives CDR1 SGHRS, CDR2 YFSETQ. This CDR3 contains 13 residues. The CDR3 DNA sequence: TGCGCCAGCAGTTTCCGGAGCTCCTACGAGCAGTACTTC. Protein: CASSFRSSYEQYF.

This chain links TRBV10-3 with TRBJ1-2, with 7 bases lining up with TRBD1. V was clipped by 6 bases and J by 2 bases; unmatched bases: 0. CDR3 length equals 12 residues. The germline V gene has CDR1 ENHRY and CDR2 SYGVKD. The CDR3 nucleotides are TGTGCCATCAGGGGACAGAACTATGGCTACACCTTC. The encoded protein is CAIRGQNYGYTF.

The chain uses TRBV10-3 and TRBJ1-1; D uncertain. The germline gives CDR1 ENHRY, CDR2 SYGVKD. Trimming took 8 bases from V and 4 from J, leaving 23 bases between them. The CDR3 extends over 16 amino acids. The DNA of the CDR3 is TGTGCCATCGGCAGACCGGCCATTACCCCGGGCACTGAAGCTTTCTTT. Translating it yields CAIGRPAITPGTEAFF.

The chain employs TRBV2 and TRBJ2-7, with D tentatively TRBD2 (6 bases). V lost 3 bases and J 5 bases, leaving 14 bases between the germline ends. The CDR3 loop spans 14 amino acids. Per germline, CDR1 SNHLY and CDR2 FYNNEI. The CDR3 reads CASSEEEGNNEQYF. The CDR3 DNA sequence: TGTGCCAGCAGTGAGGAGGAGGGTAACAACGAGCAGTACTTC.

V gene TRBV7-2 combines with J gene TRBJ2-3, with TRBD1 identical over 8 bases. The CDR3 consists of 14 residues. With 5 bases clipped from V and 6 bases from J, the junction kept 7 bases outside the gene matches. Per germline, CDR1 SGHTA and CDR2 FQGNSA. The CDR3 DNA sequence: TGTGCCAGCAGCCGCGAAAGGACAGGGGATACGCAGTATTTT. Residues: CASSRERTGDTQYF.

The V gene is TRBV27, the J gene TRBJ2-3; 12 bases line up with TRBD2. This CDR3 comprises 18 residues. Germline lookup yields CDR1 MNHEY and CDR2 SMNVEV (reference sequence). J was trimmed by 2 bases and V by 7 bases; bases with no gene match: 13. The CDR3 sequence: CASMSWLAGGGATDTQYF. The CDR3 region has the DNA TGTGCCAGCATGTCCTGGCTAGCGGGAGGGGGGGCCACAGATACGCAGTATTTT.

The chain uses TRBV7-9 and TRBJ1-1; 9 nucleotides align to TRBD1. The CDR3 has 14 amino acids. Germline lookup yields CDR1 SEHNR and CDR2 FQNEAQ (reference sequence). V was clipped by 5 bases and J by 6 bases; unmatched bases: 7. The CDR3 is CASSRDRVDSEAFF. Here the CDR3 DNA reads TGTGCCAGCAGCCGGGACAGGGTAGACTCTGAAGCTTTCTTT. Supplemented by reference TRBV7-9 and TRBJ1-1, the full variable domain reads DTGVSQNPRHKITKRGQNVTFRCDPISEHNRLYWYRQTLGQGPEFLTYFQNEAQLEKSRLLSDRFSAERPKGSFSTLEIQRTEQGDSAMYLCASSRDRVDSEAFFGQGTRLTVV.

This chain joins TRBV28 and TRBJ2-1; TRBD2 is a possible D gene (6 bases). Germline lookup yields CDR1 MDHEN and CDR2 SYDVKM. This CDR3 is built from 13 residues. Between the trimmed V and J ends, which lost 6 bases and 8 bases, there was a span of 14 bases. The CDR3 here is CASRGRGVHEQFF. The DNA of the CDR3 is TGTGCCAGCAGGGGCCGCGGGGTCCATGAGCAGTTCTTC. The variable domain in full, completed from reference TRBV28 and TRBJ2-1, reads DVKVTQSSRYLVKRTGEKVFLECVQDMDHENMFWYRQDPGLGLRLIYFSYDVKMKEKGDIPEGYSVSREKKERFSLILESASTNQTSMYLCASRGRGVHEQFFGPGTRLTVL.

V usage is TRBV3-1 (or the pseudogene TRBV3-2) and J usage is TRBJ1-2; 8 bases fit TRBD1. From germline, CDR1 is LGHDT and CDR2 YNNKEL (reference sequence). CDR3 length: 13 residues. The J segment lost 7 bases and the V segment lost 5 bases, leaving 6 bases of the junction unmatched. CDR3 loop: CASSVNRGSGYTF. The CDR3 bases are TGTGCCAGCAGCGTTAACAGGGGGTCTGGCTACACCTTC.

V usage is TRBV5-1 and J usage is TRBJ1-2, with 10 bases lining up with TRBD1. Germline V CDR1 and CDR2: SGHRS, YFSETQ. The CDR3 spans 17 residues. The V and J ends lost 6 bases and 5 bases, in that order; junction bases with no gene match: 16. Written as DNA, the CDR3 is TGCGCCAGCACAACGGGGAAGTCACCGGGACAGGGGTATGGCTACACCTTC. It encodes CASTTGKSPGQGYGYTF.

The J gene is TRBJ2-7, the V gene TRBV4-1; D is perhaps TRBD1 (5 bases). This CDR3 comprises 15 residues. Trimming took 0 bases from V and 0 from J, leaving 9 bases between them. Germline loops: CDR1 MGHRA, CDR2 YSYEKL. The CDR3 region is CASSQDRASSYEQYF. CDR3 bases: TGCGCCAGCAGCCAAGACAGGGCCAGCTCCTACGAGCAGTACTTC.

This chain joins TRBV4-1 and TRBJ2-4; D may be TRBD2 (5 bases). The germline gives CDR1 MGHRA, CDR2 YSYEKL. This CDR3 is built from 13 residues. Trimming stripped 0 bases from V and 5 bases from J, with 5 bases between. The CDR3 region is CASSQDSENIQYF. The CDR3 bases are TGCGCCAGCAGCCAAGATAGCGAAAACATTCAGTACTTC.

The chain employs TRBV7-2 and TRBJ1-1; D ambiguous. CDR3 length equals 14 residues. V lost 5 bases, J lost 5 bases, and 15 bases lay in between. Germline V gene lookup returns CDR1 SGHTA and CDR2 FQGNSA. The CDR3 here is CASSPELERTEAFF. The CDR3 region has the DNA TGTGCCAGCAGCCCCGAGTTAGAACGAACTGAAGCTTTCTTT.

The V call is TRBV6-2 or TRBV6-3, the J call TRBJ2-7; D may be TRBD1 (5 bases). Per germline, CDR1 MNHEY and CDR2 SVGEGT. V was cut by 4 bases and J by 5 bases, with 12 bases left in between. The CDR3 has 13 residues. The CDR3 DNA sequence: TGTGCCAGCAGTTTAGGGGCCCGCCACGAGCAGTACTTC. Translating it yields CASSLGARHEQYF.

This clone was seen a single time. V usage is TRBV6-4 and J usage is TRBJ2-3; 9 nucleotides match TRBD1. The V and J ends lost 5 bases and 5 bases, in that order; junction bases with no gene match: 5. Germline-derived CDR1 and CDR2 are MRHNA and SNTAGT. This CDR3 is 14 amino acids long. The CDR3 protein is CASSRTGDGDTQYF. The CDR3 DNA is TGTGCCAGCAGTCGGACAGGGGATGGAGATACGCAGTATTTT.